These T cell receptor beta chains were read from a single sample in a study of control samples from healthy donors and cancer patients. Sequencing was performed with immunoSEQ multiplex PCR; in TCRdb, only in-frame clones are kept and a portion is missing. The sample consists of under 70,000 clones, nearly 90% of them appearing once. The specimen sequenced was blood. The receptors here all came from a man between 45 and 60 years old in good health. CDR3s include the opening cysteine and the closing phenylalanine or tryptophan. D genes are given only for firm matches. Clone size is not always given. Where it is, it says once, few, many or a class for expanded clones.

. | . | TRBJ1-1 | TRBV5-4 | CASSLGEVNTEAFF | TGTGCCAGCAGCTTGGGGGAGGTGAACACTGAAGCTTTCTTT
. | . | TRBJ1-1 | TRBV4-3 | CASSQEIVGTEAFF | TGCGCCAGCAGCCAAGAAATAGTGGGAACTGAAGCTTTCTTT
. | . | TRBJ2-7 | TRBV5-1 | CASSLLDASSYEQYF | TGCGCCAGCAGCTTGCTGGACGCTAGCTCCTACGAGCAGTACTTC
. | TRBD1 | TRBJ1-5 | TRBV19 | CASSGTAHNQPQHF | TGTGCCAGTAGTGGGACAGCCCACAATCAGCCCCAGCATTTT
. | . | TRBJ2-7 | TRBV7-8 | CASSPTSYEQYF | TGTGCCAGCAGCCCGACATCCTACGAGCAGTACTTC
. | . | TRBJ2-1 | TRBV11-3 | CASSPRSGPSYNEQFF | TGTGCCAGCAGCCCCCGGAGCGGGCCGAGCTACAATGAGCAGTTCTTC
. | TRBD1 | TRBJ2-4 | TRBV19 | CASSPGQGALRGPYF | TGTGCCAGTAGTCCGGGACAGGGGGCCTTGAGGGGGCCGTACTTC
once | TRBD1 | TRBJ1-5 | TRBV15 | CATSRGQPNQPQHF | TGTGCCACCAGCAGGGGACAGCCCAATCAGCCCCAGCATTTT
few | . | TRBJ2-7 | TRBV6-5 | CASSYRDSTYEQYF | TGTGCCAGCAGTTACCGGGACTCTACCTACGAGCAGTACTTC
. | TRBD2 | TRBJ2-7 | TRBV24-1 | CATGTSGYEQYF | TGTGCCACCGGGACTAGCGGCTACGAGCAGTACTTC
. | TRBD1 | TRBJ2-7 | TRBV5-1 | CASSRTGTGGSEQYF | TGCGCCAGCAGCAGAACCGGGACAGGGGGCTCAGAGCAGTACTTC
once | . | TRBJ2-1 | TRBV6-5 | CASKRSGDEQFF | TGTGCCAGCAAAAGATCAGGCGATGAGCAGTTCTTC
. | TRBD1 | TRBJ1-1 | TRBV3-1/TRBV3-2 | CASAGGTGIEAFF | TGTGCCAGCGCAGGGGGGACGGGGATCGAAGCTTTCTTT
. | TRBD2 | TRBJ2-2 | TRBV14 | CASSQDVLAGIPNTGELFF | TGTGCCAGCAGCCAAGACGTCCTAGCGGGAATCCCGAACACCGGGGAGCTGTTTTTT
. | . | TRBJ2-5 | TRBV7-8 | CASSLGLMETQYF | TGTGCCAGCAGCTTAGGACTCATGGAGACCCAGTACTTC
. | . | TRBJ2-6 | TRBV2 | CASSAHATSGANVLTF | TGTGCCAGCAGCGCCCACGCAACCTCTGGGGCCAACGTCCTGACTTTC
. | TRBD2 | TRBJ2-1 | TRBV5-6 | CASSVEGLGVYNEQFF | TGTGCCAGCAGCGTGGAGGGACTAGGGGTATACAATGAGCAGTTCTTC
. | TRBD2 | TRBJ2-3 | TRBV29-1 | CSVEEGASGSTDTQYF | TGCAGCGTTGAAGAGGGTGCTAGCGGGAGCACAGATACGCAGTATTTT
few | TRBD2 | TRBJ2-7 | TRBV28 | CASSFPGDRLAGEEQYF | TGTGCCAGCAGTTTCCCAGGGGATAGACTAGCGGGGGAGGAGCAGTACTTC
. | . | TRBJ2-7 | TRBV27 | CASSSADANYEQYF | TGTGCCAGCAGTTCCGCGGACGCAAACTACGAGCAGTACTTC
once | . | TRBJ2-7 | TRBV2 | CASSGQSYEQYF | TGTGCCAGCAGCGGGCAGAGCTACGAGCAGTACTTC